In this sample, the clone carrying this T cell receptor (beta chain) turned up a few times. As yet, its antigen is unknown. Trimming pared 4 bases from V and 3 bases from J, leaving 12 bases between. Germline CDR1 reads LGHNA; CDR2 reads YNFKEQ. The CDR3 length is 14 residues. In TCRdb, the RT-PCR reads were re-called with MiXCR into one record per CDR3 protein. The sample records under 200,000 distinct CDR3 sequences, roughly 12% being singletons. The sample originates from a study of response to subunit inactivated influenza vaccine. Study findings and constraints: Authors suggested each seasonal flu vaccination may recruit only limited numbers of new T cells.

The sample was also linked to a second study, of T cells expressing NK-cell markers. From that report: Making the TCR beta cDNA relied on 5'RACE template switching with UMIs. Several experiments employed an anti-gamma-delta TCR antibody to confine sorting to alpha-beta TCR T cells. Clones of NKG2C+ T cells that had expanded were of unclear HCMV specificity.

The source was CD8+ T cells sorted from PBMCs, collected approximately 12 days after vaccination. The origin of this receptor is a middle-aged man who received an inactivated influenza vaccine. The chain employs TRBV4-2 and TRBJ1-2; tentative D call: TRBD1 (5 bases). CDR3 residues: CASSPGGSDYGYTF. CDR3 nucleotide sequence: TGTGCCAGCAGCCCCGGGGGGAGCGACTATGGCTACACCTTC.